The present entry profiles one T cell receptor beta chain with its context. It lacks a known antigen. Base-call qualities are not available, and no considerably larger clone is one nucleotide away. TCRbeta CDR3 regions were amplified from genomic DNA by means of the immunoSEQ Assay, a bias-controlled multiplex PCR. On the authors' methods: The number of nucleated cells in each sample was estimated by amplification of reference gene primers within the assay. To quantify the absolute abundance of each unique TCRbeta CDR3 rearrangement, sequence reads were collapsed and filtered. For each sample, productive Simpson clonality was calculated as the square root of Simpson's diversity index across productive rearrangements. Drawn from immuneACCESS, this table holds only the in-frame rearrangements with V and J called that TCRdb kept. Clones are partly lost; checked studies trace under half to an unresolved V gene and leave the rest unexplained. D and trimming were read from the DNA, whereas the V and J calls and clone size are those reported in that table. The sample table shows about 36,000 clones, and roughly 77% are seen once. About 42% of the sample is taken by the ten largest.

The CDR3 contains 13 residues, cysteine and phenylalanine counted. Only CDR3 DNA is held: 39 bases, read in frame from base 1. As encoded in the germline V gene, CDR1 is SGHTA while CDR2 is FQGTGA. Clipping removes 5 bases from V and 11 bases from J, with 9 as the unmatched junction base count. This sample stems from a study of blood T cell repertoires in COVID-19 (TCRdb year 2020). Background on the whole study: Samples from collaborators originated in the United States, Italy and Spain and spanned both the acute and convalescent phases of COVID-19. The prospective study material was composed of cDNA or gDNA derived from T cells, B-cell-depleted T cells, or PBMCs. Subjects who had been exposed to COVID-19, were actively infected with it, or had recovered from it provided the deeply sampled blood TCRbeta repertoires that made up the dataset. The repertoires were released in a freely available public database intended as a resource for research on the immune response to SARS-CoV-2. Samples came from the ongoing ImmuneRACE study (first 160 participants) plus 1,254 subjects from 6 global collaborators. A de-identified subject ID, COVID-19 status, age in years and sex were almost always included in the sample metadata. Where HLA class I and class II types were available, the types were taken from metadata supplied by the sample provider, not from assay-based typing.

General conclusions and limits of the study: Clinical and demographic metadata were provided uncurated, with the amount varying by source and participant.

The collaborating institutions used their own protocols to collect whole blood in K2EDTA tubes. For TCRbeta analysis, collaborators shipped samples as frozen whole blood, isolated PBMCs, or DNA extracted from either of those sample types. Sequenced sample: peripheral blood. This sequence was found in a human donor in a cohort sampled during active or convalescent COVID-19. The donor label of this sample is uncertain. The sequence is built from TRBV7-3 and TRBJ1-1; 9 junctional bases match TRBD1. The CDR3 is CASSADRGLGAFF. The nucleotide sequence reads as follows: TGTGCCAGCAGCGCTGACAGGGGGTTGGGTGCTTTCTTT.